These 32 T cell receptor beta chains came from one sample sequenced in a study of blood T cell repertoires in COVID-19. The data were produced by immunoSEQ multiplex PCR, yet TCRdb's version contains in-frame clones alone and is incomplete. The sample has about 180,000 clones, more than 70% seen once; the top ten hold 15% to 20%. Sample: PBMCs or T cells enriched from blood (not recorded which). These receptors were taken from a man aged 60 to 69 who had recovered from COVID-19.

V gene TRBV2 combines with J gene TRBJ2-5; 8 positions agree with TRBD1. The CDR3 runs to 14 residues. V trimming: 5 bases; J trimming: 5 bases; junction bases outside the gene matches: 7. Germline-derived CDR1 and CDR2 are SNHLY and FYNNEI. The CDR3 bases are TGTGCCAGCAGTCCGAGGACAGGGTACGAGACCCAGTACTTC. Its protein is CASSPRTGYETQYF.

This clone has only a few counts. This sequence joins TRBV3-1 (or the pseudogene TRBV3-2) and TRBJ1-6, with TRBD1 matching over 7 bases. V lost 4 bases, J lost 7 bases, and 7 bases stayed unmatched. The CDR3 spans 15 residues. Germline V lookup: CDR1 LGHDT, CDR2 YNNKEL (reference sequence). The CDR3 DNA sequence: TGTGCCAGCAGCCCTCTCGGGGGACAGAATTCACCCCTCCACTTT. Amino acids: CASSPLGGQNSPLHF.

This CDR3 reads CASRGGVARDTGELFF. The DNA for the CDR3 is TGTGCCAGCAGGGGGGGAGTAGCGCGGGACACCGGGGAGCTGTTTTTT. The chain has TRBV11-2 and TRBJ2-2, with D perhaps matching TRBD2 (6 bases). This CDR3 has 16 residues. Germline assignment: CDR1 SGHAT and CDR2 FQNNGV. Trimming removed 6 bases at V and 3 bases at J, with 17 bases between.

This clone was detected ten times or more. The chain joins TRBV6-5 to TRBJ1-5, with D possibly TRBD1 on 6 matching bases. The germline gives CDR1 MNHEY, CDR2 SVGAGI. The CDR3 loop spans 13 amino acids. The V end lost 7 bases, the J end lost 7 bases, and 14 bases lay between the germline ends. CDR3 residues: CASTWDTGQPQHF. The CDR3 DNA reads TGTGCCAGCACCTGGGACACAGGGCAGCCCCAGCATTTT.

The J gene is TRBJ2-7, the V gene TRBV7-3; perhaps TRBD1 as D (6 bases). The V and J ends lost 2 bases and 3 bases respectively, with 11 bases between them. The germline V gene has CDR1 SGHTA and CDR2 FQGTGA. This CDR3 is 14 amino acids long. CDR3 loop: CASSLQGTDYEQYF. CDR3 DNA sequence: TGTGCCAGCAGCTTACAGGGGACCGACTACGAGCAGTACTTC. The whole variable domain, filled in from reference TRBV7-3 and TRBJ2-7, reads GAGVSQTPSNKVTEKGKYVELRCDPISGHTALYWYRQSLGQGPEFLIYFQGTGAADDSGLPNDRFFAVRPEGSVSTLKIQRTERGDSAVYLCASSLQGTDYEQYFGPGTRLTVT.

The chain is built from TRBV6-5 and TRBJ1-2, with D maybe TRBD1 (6 bases). Per the germline V gene, CDR1 is MNHEY and CDR2 is SVGAGI. The V and J ends lost 6 bases and 0 bases respectively, with 11 bases between them. CDR3 length: 14 residues. Here the CDR3 reads CASSRDTANYGYTF. CDR3 sequence (DNA): TGTGCCAGCAGCCGGGACACCGCTAACTATGGCTACACCTTC.

The count of this clone is one. The DNA for the CDR3 is TGTGCCAGCACCTTAGAGGACGGACTCGGTGAGCAGTTCTTC. Translation gives CASTLEDGLGEQFF. The chain carries TRBV6-5 and TRBJ2-1; TRBD2 is a possible D gene (5 bases). The germline CDR1 and CDR2 sequences are MNHEY and SVGAGI. V was clipped by 7 bases and J by 9 bases, with 19 bases between them. The CDR3 length is 14 residues.

V and J are TRBV29-1 and TRBJ2-3; 10 bases are shared with TRBD1. J lost 9 bases, V lost 4 bases, and 10 bases had no gene match. This CDR3 is 14 amino acids long. The germline V gene encodes CDR1 SQVTM and CDR2 ANQGSEA. Here the CDR3 reads CSVGLGQGLVTQYF. The DNA for the CDR3 is TGCAGCGTTGGTTTGGGACAGGGGTTGGTGACGCAGTATTTT.

The V and J genes are TRBV28 and TRBJ1-2; D gene ambiguous. V shed 7 bases and J shed 2 bases, with 11 bases lying between them. The CDR3 sequence is 13 residues long. Germline V CDR1 and CDR2: MDHEN, SYDVKM. The CDR3 region has the DNA TGTGCCAGCACTGGCTCGCCAAACTATGGCTACACCTTC. Translated, it gives CASTGSPNYGYTF.

This chain joins TRBV7-8 and TRBJ2-3; weak D call: TRBD1 (6 bases). Deletions cut 2 bases from V and 3 bases from J, with 15 bases between. This CDR3 region has 16 residues. Germline V CDR1 and CDR2: SGHVS, FQNEAQ. The CDR3 nucleotides read TGTGCCAGCAGCTTATGGGCAGGGGCAAGTACAGATACGCAGTATTTT. As protein: CASSLWAGASTDTQYF. Drawing the rest from reference TRBV7-8 and TRBJ2-3, the complete variable domain is GAGVSQSPRYKVAKRGQDVALRCDPISGHVSLFWYQQALGQGPEFLTYFQNEAQLDKSGLPSDRFFAERPEGSVSTLKIQRTQQEDSAVYLCASSLWAGASTDTQYFGPGTRLTVL.

The CDR3 protein is CASSLQVNQPQHF. CDR3 bases: TGTGCCAGCAGCTTACAGGTCAATCAGCCCCAGCATTTT. The genes are TRBV7-2 and TRBJ1-5; D remains ambiguous. The CDR3 consists of 13 residues. The V end lost 2 bases, the J end lost 3 bases, and 5 bases lay between the germline ends. Germline V gene lookup returns CDR1 SGHTA and CDR2 FQGNSA.

This chain joins TRBV11-3 and TRBJ2-3; 10 bases are shared with TRBD2. The CDR3 is 16 amino acids. V lost 4 bases to trimming and J lost 2 bases; unmatched junction nucleotides: 6. Germline V gives CDR1 SGHNT, CDR2 YENEEA. The CDR3 sequence is CASSSPGLANTDTQYF. CDR3 coding DNA: TGTGCCAGCAGCTCCCCGGGACTAGCGAACACAGATACGCAGTATTTT.

V gene TRBV7-2 combines with J gene TRBJ1-2; 9 nucleotides match TRBD1. V shed 5 bases and J 8 bases; nucleotides not matched to a gene: 18. This CDR3 spans 17 amino acids. Germline-derived CDR1 and CDR2 are SGHTA and FQGNSA. The CDR3 coding sequence is TGTGCCAGCAGCAAAGAAATCCGGGACAGGGTCGGAAAAGGCTACACCTTC. Translated: CASSKEIRDRVGKGYTF.

CDR3 DNA sequence: TGCGCCAGCAGCCACAGTGGGGCGACTCATCTGTACGACGAGCAGTACTTC. This translates into CASSHSGATHLYDEQYF. The chain recombines TRBV4-1 with TRBJ2-7, with a tentative D call TRBD1 (5 bases). In germline, CDR1 is MGHRA, CDR2 YSYEKL. V lost 3 bases to trimming and J lost 5 bases, with 23 bases between them. CDR3 length equals 17 residues.

J is TRBJ2-7 and V is TRBV23-1, with 7 bases matching TRBD1. TRBV23-1 qualifies as an ORF whose function is uncertain. With V trimmed by 0 bases and J by 2 bases, 4 bases remained unmatched. The CDR3 contains 15 residues. CDR3 sequence reads: CASSQSGTGAYEQYF. CDR3 sequence (DNA): TGCGCCAGCAGTCAATCGGGAACAGGGGCCTACGAGCAGTACTTC.

This clone is a singleton in its sample. The genes are TRBV19 and TRBJ1-4, with 8 bases fitting TRBD1. J lost 10 bases, V lost 10 bases, and 17 bases had no gene match. The CDR3 runs 15 residues. CDR1 LNHDA and CDR2 SQIVND come from the germline V gene (reference sequence). This chain's CDR3 is CATTKQGEEVRKLFF. The CDR3 DNA is TGTGCCACGACAAAACAGGGGGAAGAAGTGAGAAAACTGTTTTTT.

V usage is TRBV2 and J usage is TRBJ1-5; 11 nucleotides align to TRBD1. Germline CDR1 is SNHLY and CDR2 is FYNNEI. After removal of 2 bases from V and 6 bases from J, the junction contained 6 bases not matched to a gene. There are 16 residues in the CDR3. As DNA, the CDR3 is TGTGCCAGCAGTGAAAGGGACAGGGGGGTCACTCAGCCCCAGCATTTT. It specifies CASSERDRGVTQPQHF.

There are a few counts of this clone. A read error may account for a junction end that differs from germline. The chain joins TRBV7-3 to TRBJ1-2; D gene unclear. The CDR3 runs to 12 residues. Germline values: CDR1 SGHTA, CDR2 FQGTGA. The CDR3 protein is CASSLMAGQLFF. Written as DNA, the CDR3 is TGTGCCAGCAGCTTAATGGCAGGCCAGCTTTTCTTC.

A remark on this clone: Different DNA sequences within this sample yield the same CDR3. The chain has TRBV28 and TRBJ2-5, with 7 bases matching TRBD1. V shed 7 bases, J shed 1 base, and the junction held 9 bases outside the gene matches. The CDR3 runs to 15 residues. The germline CDR1 and CDR2 sequences are MDHEN and SYDVKM. CDR3 protein: CASMGRGGVQETQYF. For the CDR3, the DNA is TGTGCCAGCATGGGGCGAGGGGGCGTCCAAGAGACCCAGTACTTC. Using reference TRBV28 and TRBJ2-5 for the parts outside the CDR3, the full variable domain is DVKVTQSSRYLVKRTGEKVFLECVQDMDHENMFWYRQDPGLGLRLIYFSYDVKMKEKGDIPEGYSVSREKKERFSLILESASTNQTSMYLCASMGRGGVQETQYFGPGTRLLVL.

The rearrangement uses TRBV9 and TRBJ1-3; perhaps TRBD1 as D (5 bases). The CDR3 loop spans 15 amino acids. V lost 3 bases, J lost 0 bases, and 10 bases lay in between. Germline CDR1 SGDLS, CDR2 YYNGEE. The CDR3 loop reads CASSAPTGSGNTIYF. CDR3 nucleotide sequence: TGTGCCAGCAGCGCCCCCACAGGCTCTGGAAACACCATATATTTT.

The chain combines TRBV25-1 with TRBJ1-5; 9 nucleotides agree with TRBD1. The V gene end was trimmed by 2 bases and the J gene end by 6 bases; junction bases not matched to a gene: 11. This CDR3 has 17 residues. Germline V gene lookup returns CDR1 MGHDK and CDR2 SYGVNS. DNA of the CDR3: TGTGCCAGCAGTGAAACAGGGGGCGGGAGTAGGGGTCAGCCCCAGCATTTT. It translates to CASSETGGGSRGQPQHF.

This clone was observed a few times. The J gene is TRBJ2-4, the V gene TRBV15; D is possibly TRBD2 (5 bases). Per the germline V gene, CDR1 is LNHNV and CDR2 is YYDKDF (reference sequence). The CDR3 runs to 12 residues. V was trimmed by 6 bases and J by 6 bases, leaving 9 bases between them. The CDR3 spells CATRIEGNIQYF. CDR3 coding DNA: TGTGCCACCAGAATAGAGGGAAACATTCAGTACTTC.

This rearrangement joins TRBV5-4 to TRBJ2-1; 10 nucleotides align to TRBD2. Looked up from germline, CDR1 is SGHNT and CDR2 is YYREEE (reference sequence). This CDR3 comprises 17 residues. V shed 4 bases, J shed 9 bases, and the junction held 16 bases outside the gene matches. The CDR3 nucleotides read TGTGCCAGCAGCCGGGACGGGAGCGGGGGGGCCTCAGGTGAGCAGTTCTTC. Protein sequence: CASSRDGSGGASGEQFF. The full variable domain, with the rest looked up from reference TRBV5-4 and TRBJ2-1, is ETGVTQSPTHLIKTRGQQVTLRCSSQSGHNTVSWYQQALGQGPQFIFQYYREEENGRGNFPPRFSGLQFPNYSSELNVNALELDDSALYLCASSRDGSGGASGEQFFGPGTRLTVL.

The chain links TRBV9 to TRBJ2-5; TRBD2 matches 9 bases. Germline-derived CDR1 and CDR2 are SGDLS and YYNGEE. This CDR3 region has 16 residues. After removal of 0 bases from V and 5 bases from J, the junction contained 8 bases not matched to a gene. CDR3 residues: CASSVGVAGVLETQYF. CDR3 DNA sequence: TGTGCCAGCAGCGTAGGAGTAGCGGGAGTCCTGGAGACCCAGTACTTC.

This clone was counted a few times. The chain combines TRBV7-2 with TRBJ2-1; D gene ambiguous. V lost 2 bases and J 6 bases, leaving 11 bases between the germline ends. The CDR3 length is 14 residues. Looked up from germline, CDR1 is SGHTA and CDR2 is FQGNSA. CDR3 nucleotide sequence: TGTGCCAGCAGCTTACAGGCTGGCGCCAATGAGCAGTTCTTC. It is translated as CASSLQAGANEQFF.

The V call is TRBV5-1, the J call TRBJ1-6, with 8 bases fitting TRBD1. Unmatched junction bases numbered 9, after V lost 4 bases and J lost 9 bases. The CDR3 spans 15 residues. CDR1 and CDR2 from the germline V gene are SGHRS and YFSETQ. The CDR3 region is CASSPETGETSPLHF. In DNA form, the CDR3 reads TGCGCCAGCAGCCCGGAGACAGGGGAGACTTCACCCCTCCACTTT.

CDR3 loop: CAWSGGHSINYGYTF. The DNA for the CDR3 is TGTGCCTGGAGCGGGGGGCACTCCATTAACTATGGCTACACCTTC. The chain carries TRBV30 and TRBJ1-2, with a tentative D call TRBD1 (6 bases). Trimming took off 3 bases at V and 1 base at J, with 15 bases between the two ends. This CDR3 has 15 residues. The germline gives CDR1 GTSNPN, CDR2 SVGIG (reference sequence).

The chain links TRBV28 to TRBJ1-1, with TRBD1 identical over 8 bases. The CDR3 length is 13 residues. After removal of 6 bases from V and 11 bases from J, the junction contained 11 bases not matched to a gene. Germline lookup yields CDR1 MDHEN and CDR2 SYDVKM. The CDR3 is CASRRTGTSQAFF. CDR3 DNA sequence: TGTGCCAGCAGGCGGACAGGGACTTCGCAGGCTTTCTTT.

The genes are TRBV19 and TRBJ1-5, with 7 nucleotides matching TRBD1. Germline V gives CDR1 LNHDA, CDR2 SQIVND (reference sequence). CDR3 length: 16 amino acids. After removal of 3 bases from V and 6 bases from J, the junction contained 11 bases not matched to a gene. The CDR3 region is CASSIRYRGMVQPQHF. In DNA, the CDR3 is TGTGCCAGTAGTATCAGATACAGGGGAATGGTTCAGCCCCAGCATTTT.

This clone turned up a few times. The chain has TRBV5-1 and TRBJ1-2; D possibly corresponds to TRBD1 (5 bases). CDR1 is SGHRS and CDR2 is YFSETQ in the germline V gene. The CDR3 sequence is 14 residues long. The ends were cut back, 0 bases at V and 4 bases at J, with 10 bases in the middle. The CDR3, as DNA: TGCGCCAGCAGCTTGGAGGGGCAAATCTATGGCTACACCTTC. Encoded protein: CASSLEGQIYGYTF. The variable domain in full, completed from reference TRBV5-1 and TRBJ1-2, reads KAGVTQTPRYLIKTRGQQVTLSCSPISGHRSVSWYQQTPGQGLQFLFEYFSETQRNKGNFPGRFSGRQFSNSRSEMNVSTLELGDSALYLCASSLEGQIYGYTFGSGTRLTVV.

V is TRBV30 and J is TRBJ2-1; 8 positions agree with TRBD1. The trim removed 5 bases at V and 7 bases at J, leaving 10 bases unmatched. The CDR3 consists of 14 residues. Germline V gene sequence: CDR1 GTSNPN, CDR2 SVGIG (reference sequence). The CDR3, as DNA: TGTGCCTGGGCCCAGGGGGCGGCTATAAATGAGCAGTTCTTC. This gives the protein CAWAQGAAINEQFF.

The J gene is TRBJ1-2, the V gene TRBV3-1 (or the pseudogene TRBV3-2), with TRBD1 as a possible D gene (5 bases). The germline V gene encodes CDR1 LGHDT and CDR2 YNNKEL (reference sequence). The germline V and J ends were trimmed by 1 base and 4 bases, with 10 bases remaining between them. There are 14 residues in the CDR3. The CDR3 DNA reads TGTGCCAGCAGCCAAGCAGGGAAACCCTATGGCTACACCTTC. It codes for CASSQAGKPYGYTF.